This entry lists 5 T cell receptor beta chains sequenced from one sample in a study of naive and memory T cell subsets. Amplification of ligated cDNA took four PCR rounds with SP2 and nested alpha and beta constant primers. Each CDR3 protein is one row after TCRdb ran MiXCR on the 5' RACE reads. The sample lists several hundred distinct CDR3 sequences, nearly 96% occurring once. A UMI-containing oligonucleotide was joined by 3' ligation to the TCR cDNA template. These receptors all come from a female donor in good health. This table probably holds off-target reads from a library built for another chain.

V and J are TRBV14 and TRBJ2-2; no clear D gene. Trimming cost V 6 bases and J 4 bases, with 9 bases left between them. This CDR3 is built from 13 residues. Germline values: CDR1 SGHDN, CDR2 FVKESK. This chain's CDR3 is CASSKQTTGELFF. Written as DNA, the CDR3 is TGTGCCAGCAGTAAGCAGACCACCGGGGAGCTGTTTTTT.

The chain combines TRBV29-1 with TRBJ1-1, with 10 bases identical to TRBD1. The germline CDR1 and CDR2 sequences are SQVTM and ANQGSEA. This CDR3 contains 15 residues. After removal of 8 bases from V and 6 bases from J, the junction contained 15 bases not matched to a gene. As DNA, the CDR3 is TGCAGCCCCCTGGTATGGGACAGGGGTCGGCCTGAAGCTTTCTTT. This codes for CSPLVWDRGRPEAFF.

The chain employs TRBV20-1 and TRBJ2-7, with D hard to call. Trimming took 3 bases from V and 2 from J, leaving 8 bases between them. This CDR3 has 12 amino acids. Per the germline V gene, CDR1 is DFQATT and CDR2 is SNEGSKA (reference sequence). The DNA of the CDR3 is TGCAGTGCTAGGGACGGTCCCTACGAGCAGTACTTC. It specifies CSARDGPYEQYF.

The chain has TRBV20-1 and TRBJ1-1; maybe TRBD1 (5 bases). The CDR3 runs 12 residues. V was cut by 0 bases and J by 4 bases, with 6 bases left in between. From germline, CDR1 is DFQATT and CDR2 SNEGSKA (reference sequence). CDR3 nucleotide sequence: TGCAGTGCTAGAGAGGGGGTCACTGAAGCTTTCTTT. Translated, it gives CSAREGVTEAFF.

This chain joins TRBV20-1 and TRBJ2-1, with D perhaps matching TRBD2 (5 bases). V was pared by 7 bases and J by 3 bases, with 13 bases between. The CDR3 runs 13 residues. CDR1 is DFQATT, CDR2 SNEGSKA, per germline (reference sequence). The CDR3 region is CSVASLVYNEQFF. CDR3 in DNA: TGCAGTGTAGCGAGCTTAGTCTACAATGAGCAGTTCTTC.